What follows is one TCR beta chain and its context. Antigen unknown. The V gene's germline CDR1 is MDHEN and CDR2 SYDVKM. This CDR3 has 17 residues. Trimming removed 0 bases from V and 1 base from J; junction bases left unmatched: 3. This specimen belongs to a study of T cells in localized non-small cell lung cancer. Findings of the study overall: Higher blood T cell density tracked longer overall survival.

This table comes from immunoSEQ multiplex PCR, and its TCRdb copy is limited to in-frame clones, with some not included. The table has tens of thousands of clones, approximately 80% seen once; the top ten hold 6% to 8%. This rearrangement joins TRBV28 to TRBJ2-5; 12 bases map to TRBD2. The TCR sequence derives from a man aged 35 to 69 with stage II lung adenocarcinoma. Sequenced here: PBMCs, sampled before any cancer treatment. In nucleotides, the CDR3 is TGTGCCAGCAGTTTATGGCTAGCGGGAGGGATCCAAGAGACCCAGTACTTC. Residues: CASSLWLAGGIQETQYF.